This TCR beta chain was observed in a study of T cell changes during pregnancy in multiple sclerosis. Sequencing used immunoSEQ multiplex PCR; TCRdb keeps in-frame clones, though not all of them. The repertoire has around 71,000 clones, around 94% of them found once; the top ten carry 0.95% to 1.5%. Between the trimmed V and J ends, which lost 4 bases and 2 bases, there was a span of 10 bases. This CDR3 region has 14 residues. Per germline, CDR1 SGHRS and CDR2 YFSETQ. The chain has TRBV5-1 and TRBJ1-5, with D perhaps matching TRBD1 (5 bases). The receptor comes from a female donor with multiple sclerosis, enrolled in a pregnancy study. Sequencing was performed on peripheral blood, taken in the third trimester of pregnancy. CDR3 DNA: TGCGCCAGCAGCCCGCGGGGGGGCAATCAGCCCCAGCATTTT. Its protein product is CASSPRGGNQPQHF.